Following are 14 T cell receptor beta chains from one sample sequenced in a study of cytomegalovirus exposure and HLA in healthy donors. PCR used 60 Vbeta primers and 13 Jbeta primers. Repertoires were generated with immunoSEQ multiplex PCR, while TCRdb's copy carries only in-frame clones and drops some. The data hold over 85,000 clones, with 81% observed a single time. The material sequenced was PBMCs. These receptors were collected from a man aged 35-49 years in good health and CMV-seropositive.

The chain has TRBV28 and TRBJ2-5; D perhaps matches TRBD2 (7 bases). Trimming removed 2 bases at V and 5 bases at J, with 15 bases between. The CDR3 is made up of 15 amino acids. From germline, CDR1 is MDHEN and CDR2 SYDVKM. As DNA, the CDR3 is TGTGCCAGCAGTTTAGCGGGGGCTTGGAGTGAGACCCAGTACTTC. This translates into CASSLAGAWSETQYF. Full variable domain (remainder filled in from reference TRBV28 and TRBJ2-5): DVKVTQSSRYLVKRTGEKVFLECVQDMDHENMFWYRQDPGLGLRLIYFSYDVKMKEKGDIPEGYSVSREKKERFSLILESASTNQTSMYLCASSLAGAWSETQYFGPGTRLLVL.

V is TRBV18 and J is TRBJ1-1, with D maybe TRBD1 (5 bases). Trimming shortened V by 4 bases and J by 2 bases, and 11 bases separated the two germline ends. There are 14 residues in the CDR3. Per germline, CDR1 KGHSH and CDR2 LQKENI. CDR3 protein: CASSQGIRNTEAFF. The CDR3 bases are TGTGCCAGCTCACAGGGGATCAGAAACACTGAAGCTTTCTTT. Full variable domain (missing parts from reference TRBV18 and TRBJ1-1): NAGVMQNPRHLVRRRGQEARLRCSPMKGHSHVYWYRQLPEEGLKFMVYLQKENIIDESGMPKERFSAEFPKEGPSILRIQQVVRGDSAAYFCASSQGIRNTEAFFGQGTRLTVV.

The J gene is TRBJ1-2, the V gene TRBV7-9; D not resolved. The germline gives CDR1 SEHNR, CDR2 FQNEAQ (reference sequence). With 6 bases removed from V and 7 bases from J, the gap between germline ends came to 9 bases. This CDR3 has 11 residues. The CDR3 coding sequence is TGTGCCAGCAGTGGGTGGAGTGGCTACACCTTC. It encodes CASSGWSGYTF.

The chain carries TRBV19 and TRBJ2-2; D gene uncertain. The V and J ends lost 5 bases and 2 bases respectively, with 3 bases between them. Germline V gene sequence: CDR1 LNHDA, CDR2 SQIVND (reference sequence). The CDR3 covers 12 residues. As DNA, the CDR3 is TGTGCCAGTAGTTCTAACACCGGGGAGCTGTTTTTT. It specifies CASSSNTGELFF.

About this clone: One end of the junction fails to match germline, which may point to a read error. Different DNA sequences within this sample yield the same CDR3. The chain links TRBV6-5 to TRBJ2-1, with TRBD2 matching 8 bases. The CDR3 is 15 residues long. CDR1 and CDR2 from the germline V gene are MNHEY and SVGAGI. The CDR3 DNA reads TGTGCCAGCAGTTCACAGGGACTAGACTACAATGAACAGTTCTTC. It codes for CASSSQGLDYNEQFF.

V gene TRBV4-1 combines with J gene TRBJ1-5; the D is unclear. This CDR3 is built from 13 residues. Germline CDR1 reads MGHRA; CDR2 reads YSYEKL. The V end was cut by 1 base, the J end by 8 bases, with 9 bases between. In nucleotides, the CDR3 is TGCGCCAGCAGCCAAGGCCTAGCGGAGCCCCAGCATTTT. Translation: CASSQGLAEPQHF.

The V and J genes are TRBV10-3 and TRBJ2-7, with 7 positions matching TRBD2. Trimming removed 0 bases from V and 4 bases from J; junction bases left unmatched: 12. Looked up from germline, CDR1 is ENHRY and CDR2 is SYGVKD. The CDR3 runs 17 residues. CDR3 nucleotides: TGTGCCATCAGTGAGTCGGGTTTACCGACTAGCCCGTACGAGCAGTACTTC. Its protein is CAISESGLPTSPYEQYF.

J is TRBJ2-7 and V is TRBV6-1; D possibly corresponds to TRBD1 (6 bases). CDR1 is MNHNS, CDR2 SASEGT, per germline. The CDR3 is made up of 15 amino acids. Deletions cut 4 bases from V and 3 bases from J, with 16 bases between. This CDR3 is CASSGPDRSNYEQYF. The CDR3 DNA sequence: TGTGCCAGCAGTGGGCCCGACAGGAGTAACTACGAGCAGTACTTC.

This rearrangement joins TRBV29-1 to TRBJ1-1; the D gene is possibly TRBD1 (6 bases). The CDR3 loop spans 13 amino acids. The V end was cut by 4 bases, the J end by 10 bases, with 19 bases between. The germline gives CDR1 SQVTM, CDR2 ANQGSEA. CDR3 loop: CSVAPGGRVGAFF. CDR3 DNA sequence: TGCAGCGTTGCCCCCGGGGGGCGGGTCGGAGCTTTCTTT. The full variable domain, its missing parts supplied by reference TRBV29-1 and TRBJ1-1, is SAVISQKPSRDICQRGTSLTIQCQVDSQVTMMFWYRQQPGQSLTLIATANQGSEATYESGFVIDKFPISRPNLTFSTLTVSNMSPEDSSIYLCSVAPGGRVGAFFGQGTRLTVV.

V and J are TRBV25-1 and TRBJ1-2; possible D gene TRBD1, 5 bases. Between the trimmed V and J ends, which lost 4 bases and 6 bases, there was a span of 15 bases. Germline assignment: CDR1 MGHDK and CDR2 SYGVNS. The CDR3 is made up of 14 amino acids. In DNA, the CDR3 is TGTGCCAGCAGTGCCGACCAGGGTCCTGATGGCTACACCTTC. It codes for CASSADQGPDGYTF.

This clone was counted a few times. The V gene is TRBV9, the J gene TRBJ2-5, with D perhaps TRBD1 (5 bases). From germline, CDR1 is SGDLS and CDR2 YYNGEE. This CDR3 is built from 15 residues. Trimming took off 4 bases at V and 4 bases at J, with 17 bases between the two ends. CDR3 in DNA: TGTGCCAGCAGCAATAACGGACACCTCCGAGAGACCCAGTACTTC. Its translation is CASSNNGHLRETQYF. The full variable domain, completed using reference TRBV9 and TRBJ2-5, is DSGVTQTPKHLITATGQRVTLRCSPRSGDLSVYWYQQSLDQGLQFLIQYYNGEERAKGNILERFSAQQFPDLHSELNLSSLELGDSALYFCASSNNGHLRETQYFGPGTRLLVL.

Only one count was recorded for this clone. V gene TRBV27 combines with J gene TRBJ2-5, with 10 bases matching TRBD2. The J call may not be correct, given that the DNA end is closer to TRBJ2-7. Germline V lookup: CDR1 MNHEY, CDR2 SMNVEV (reference sequence). CDR3 size: 14 residues. The CDR3 DNA is TGTGCCAGCAGCGCGCAGCGGGGGGGCCCCGAGCAGTACTTC. Translating gives CASSAQRGGPEQYF.

V usage is TRBV11-2 and J usage is TRBJ2-7; unclear D gene. V was cut by 0 bases and J by 9 bases, with 12 bases left in between. Germline V CDR1 and CDR2: SGHAT, FQNNGV. This CDR3 spans 13 amino acids. CDR3 in amino acids: CASSLDLIEVQYF. The CDR3 region has the DNA TGTGCCAGCAGCTTAGATCTAATAGAGGTGCAGTACTTC.

The rearrangement links TRBV2 to TRBJ2-7; weak D call: TRBD1 (5 bases). CDR3 length: 14 residues. Germline-derived CDR1 and CDR2 are SNHLY and FYNNEI. V dropped 3 bases and J dropped 0 bases, with 9 bases sitting between them. Here the CDR3 reads CASSEGQASYEQYF. The DNA for the CDR3 is TGTGCCAGCAGTGAGGGGCAGGCCTCCTACGAGCAGTACTTC.